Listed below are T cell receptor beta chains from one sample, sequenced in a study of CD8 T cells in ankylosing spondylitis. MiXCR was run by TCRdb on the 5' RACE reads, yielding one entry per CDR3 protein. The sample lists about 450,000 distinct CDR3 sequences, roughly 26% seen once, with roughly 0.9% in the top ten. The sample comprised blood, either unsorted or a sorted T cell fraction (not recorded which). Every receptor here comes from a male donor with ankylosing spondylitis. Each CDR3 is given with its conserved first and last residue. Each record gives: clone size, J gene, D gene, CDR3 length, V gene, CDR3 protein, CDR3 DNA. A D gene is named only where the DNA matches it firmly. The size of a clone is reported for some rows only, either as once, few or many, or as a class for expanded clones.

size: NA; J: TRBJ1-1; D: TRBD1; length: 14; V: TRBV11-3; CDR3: CASSLETGRSEAFF; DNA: TGTGCCAGCAGCTTAGAGACAGGGCGGAGTGAAGCTTTCTTT
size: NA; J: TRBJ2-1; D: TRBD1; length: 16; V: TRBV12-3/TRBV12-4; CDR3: CASSQLPGQNSNEQFF; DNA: TGTGCCAGCAGCCAACTCCCGGGACAGAATTCTAATGAGCAGTTCTTC
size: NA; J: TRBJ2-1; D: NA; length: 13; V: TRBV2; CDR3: CAGAGGANNEQFF; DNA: TGTGCCGGGGCAGGCGGGGCTAACAATGAGCAGTTCTTC
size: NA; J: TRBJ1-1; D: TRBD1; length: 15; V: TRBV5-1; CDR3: CASSRAGTANTEAFF; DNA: TGCGCCAGCAGCCGTGCGGGGACAGCTAACACTGAAGCTTTCTTT
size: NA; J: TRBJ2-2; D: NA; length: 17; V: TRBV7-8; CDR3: CASSYLGPTENTGELFF; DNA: TGTGCCAGCAGCTACTTAGGCCCCACAGAGAACACCGGGGAGCTGTTTTTT
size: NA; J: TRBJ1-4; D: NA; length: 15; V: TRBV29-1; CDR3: CSVEGKGGAGEKLFF; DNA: TGCAGCGTTGAAGGAAAAGGGGGGGCGGGTGAAAAACTGTTTTTT
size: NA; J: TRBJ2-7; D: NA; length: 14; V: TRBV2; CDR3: CASTGADPSYEQYF; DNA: TGTGCCAGCACAGGGGCCGACCCTTCCTACGAGCAGTACTTC
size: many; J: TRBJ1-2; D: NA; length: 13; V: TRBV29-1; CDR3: CSVGPGVRYGYTF; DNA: TGCAGCGTTGGGCCAGGGGTACGCTATGGCTACACCTTC
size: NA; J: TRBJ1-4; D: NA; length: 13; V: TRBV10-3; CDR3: CAISEVPNEKLFF; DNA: TGTGCCATCAGTGAGGTGCCTAATGAAAAACTGTTTTTT
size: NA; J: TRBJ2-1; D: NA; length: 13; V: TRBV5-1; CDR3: CASPGDSYNEQFF; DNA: TGCGCCAGCCCGGGGGACTCCTACAATGAGCAGTTCTTC
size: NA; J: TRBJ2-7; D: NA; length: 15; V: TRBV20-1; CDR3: CSARDHLKGVYEQYF; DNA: TGCAGTGCTAGAGACCATCTGAAAGGGGTCTACGAGCAGTACTTC
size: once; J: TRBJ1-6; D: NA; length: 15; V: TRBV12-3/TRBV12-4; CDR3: CASSLLGGSNSPLHF; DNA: TGTGCCAGCAGTTTACTCGGAGGGTCTAATTCACCCCTCCACTTT
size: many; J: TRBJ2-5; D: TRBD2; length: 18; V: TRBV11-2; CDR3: CASSLDRPTSGRYETQYF; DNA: TGTGCCAGCAGCTTAGATAGGCCAACTAGCGGGAGGTACGAGACCCAGTACTTC
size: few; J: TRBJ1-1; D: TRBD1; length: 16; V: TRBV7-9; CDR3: CASSPRQGAQGTEAFF; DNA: TGTGCCAGCAGCCCAAGACAGGGGGCGCAAGGCACTGAAGCTTTCTTT
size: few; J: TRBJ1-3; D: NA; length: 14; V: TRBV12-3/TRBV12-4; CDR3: CASTRPSSGNTIYF; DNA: TGTGCCAGCACAAGACCTAGCTCTGGAAACACCATATATTTT
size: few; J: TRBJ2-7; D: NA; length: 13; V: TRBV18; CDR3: CASSPTDDYEQYF; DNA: TGTGCCAGCTCACCAACCGATGACTACGAGCAGTACTTC
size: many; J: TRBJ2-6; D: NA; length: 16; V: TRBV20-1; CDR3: CSATTLGVAGANVLTF; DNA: TGCAGTGCTACCACATTGGGGGTAGCTGGGGCCAACGTCCTGACTTTC
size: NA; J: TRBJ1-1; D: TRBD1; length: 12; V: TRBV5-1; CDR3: CASSGGTARAFF; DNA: TGCGCCAGCAGCGGAGGGACAGCTAGGGCTTTCTTT
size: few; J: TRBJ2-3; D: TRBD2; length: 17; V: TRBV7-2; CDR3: CASSARTSGYSTDTQYF; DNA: TGTGCCAGCAGCGCTCGGACTAGCGGATATAGCACAGATACGCAGTATTTT
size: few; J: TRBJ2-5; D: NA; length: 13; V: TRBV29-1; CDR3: CSVEGPSQETQYF; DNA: TGCAGCGTTGAAGGCCCTTCCCAAGAGACCCAGTACTTC
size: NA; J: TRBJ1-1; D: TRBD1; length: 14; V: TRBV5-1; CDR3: CASSPTGGAYEAFF; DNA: TGCGCCAGCAGCCCGACAGGGGGCGCCTATGAAGCTTTCTTT
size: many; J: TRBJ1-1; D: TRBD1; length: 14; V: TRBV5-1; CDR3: CASSTTGVNTEAFF; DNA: TGCGCCAGCAGCACGACAGGGGTGAACACTGAAGCTTTCTTT
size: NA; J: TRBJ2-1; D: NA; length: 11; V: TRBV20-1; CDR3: CSAHSRGEQFF; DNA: TGCAGTGCTCACTCGCGGGGTGAGCAGTTCTTC
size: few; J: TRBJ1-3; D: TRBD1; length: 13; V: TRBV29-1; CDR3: CSALQGRGNTIYF; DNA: TGCAGCGCCTTACAGGGGAGAGGAAACACCATATATTTT
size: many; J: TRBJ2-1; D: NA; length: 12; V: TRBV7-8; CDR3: CASSPRTEEQFF; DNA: TGTGCCAGCAGCCCCCGGACGGAAGAGCAGTTCTTC
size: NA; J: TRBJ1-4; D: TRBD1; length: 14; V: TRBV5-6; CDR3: CASSATGGVEKLFF; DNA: TGTGCCAGCAGCGCCACAGGGGGCGTTGAAAAACTGTTTTTT
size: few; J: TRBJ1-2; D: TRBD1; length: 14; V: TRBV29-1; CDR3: CSVRNRGPNYGYTF; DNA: TGCAGCGTCAGAAACAGGGGGCCAAACTATGGCTACACCTTC
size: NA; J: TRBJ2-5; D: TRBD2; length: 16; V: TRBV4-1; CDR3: CASSQELADSQETQYF; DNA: TGCGCCAGCAGCCAAGAACTAGCGGACTCCCAAGAGACCCAGTACTTC
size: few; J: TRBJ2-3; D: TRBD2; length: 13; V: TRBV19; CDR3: CASSGLAEDTQYF; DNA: TGTGCCAGTAGTGGGCTAGCGGAAGATACGCAGTATTTT
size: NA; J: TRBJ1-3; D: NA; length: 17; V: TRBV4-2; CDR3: CASSQARGAPSGNTIYF; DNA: TGTGCCAGCAGCCAAGCCCGGGGGGCCCCGTCTGGAAACACCATATATTTT
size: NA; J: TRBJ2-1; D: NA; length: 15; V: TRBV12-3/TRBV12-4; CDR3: CASSPVGISYNEQFF; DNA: TGTGCCAGCAGTCCCGTTGGGATATCCTACAATGAGCAGTTCTTC
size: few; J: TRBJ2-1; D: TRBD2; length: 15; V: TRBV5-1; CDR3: CASSSRGGIYNEQFF; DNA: TGCGCCAGCAGCTCCCGGGGGGGAATCTACAATGAGCAGTTCTTC
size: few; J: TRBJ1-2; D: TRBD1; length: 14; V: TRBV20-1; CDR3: CSARPGQGLYGYTF; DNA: TGCAGTGCTAGGCCAGGACAGGGTCTTTATGGCTACACCTTC
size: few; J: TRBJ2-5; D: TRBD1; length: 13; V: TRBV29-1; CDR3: CSDITTGGETQYF; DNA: TGCAGCGACATAACGACAGGGGGTGAGACCCAGTACTTC
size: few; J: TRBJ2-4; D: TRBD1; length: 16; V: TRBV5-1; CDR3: CASSVGTGGSGRIQYF; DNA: TGCGCCAGCAGCGTTGGGACAGGGGGTAGCGGACGGATTCAGTACTTC